This T cell receptor (beta chain) was obtained from a study of blood T cell repertoires in COVID-19. Across the study: Researchers got acute and convalescent COVID-19 samples from the United States, Italy and Spain. Nucleic acid was either cDNA or gDNA, and it came from T cells, B-cell-depleted T cells, or PBMCs.

In the original workflow: The authors estimated nucleated cell counts from reference gene primer amplification. Some clones are missing from TCRdb's copy, which holds only in-frame ones; the method was immunoSEQ multiplex PCR. The V and J calls and clone size are taken from that table; D and trimming were inferred from the DNA. The sample holds roughly 290,000 clones; around four fifths are singletons and the top ten take about 4%. The CDR3 has 15 residues. V lost 2 bases, J lost 1 base, and 11 bases lay in between. Germline loops: CDR1 LNHNV, CDR2 YYDKDF (reference sequence). The sequencing input was peripheral blood. The source is a woman in her fifties or sixties with active or convalescent COVID-19. The chain uses TRBV15 and TRBJ1-1; D might be TRBD1 (6 bases). In DNA, the CDR3 is TGTGCCACCAGCAGATTCCGGACAGAGAACACTGAAGCTTTCTTT. Its protein product is CATSRFRTENTEAFF. The complete variable domain, with remaining parts taken from reference TRBV15 and TRBJ1-1, reads DAMVIQNPRYQVTQFGKPVTLSCSQTLNHNVMYWYQQKSSQAPKLLFHYYDKDFNNEADTPDNFQSRRPNTSFCFLDIRSPGLGDTAMYLCATSRFRTENTEAFFGQGTRLTVV.